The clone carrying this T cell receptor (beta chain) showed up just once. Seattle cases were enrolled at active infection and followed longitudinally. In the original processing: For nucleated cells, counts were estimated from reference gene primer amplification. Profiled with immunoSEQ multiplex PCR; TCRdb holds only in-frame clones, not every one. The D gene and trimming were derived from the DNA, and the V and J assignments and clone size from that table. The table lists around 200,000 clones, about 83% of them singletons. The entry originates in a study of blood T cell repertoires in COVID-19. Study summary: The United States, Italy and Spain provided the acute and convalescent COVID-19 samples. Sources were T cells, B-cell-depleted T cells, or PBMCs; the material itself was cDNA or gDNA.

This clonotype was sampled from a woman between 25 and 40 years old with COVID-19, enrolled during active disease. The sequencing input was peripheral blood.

CDR3 loop: CASSLYQGQGTYNEQFF. In nucleotides, the CDR3 is TGTGCCAGCAGCTTATACCAGGGACAGGGGACTTACAATGAGCAGTTCTTC. The chain combines TRBV7-2 with TRBJ2-1; 10 nucleotides match TRBD1. This CDR3 spans 17 amino acids. Germline V gene lookup returns CDR1 SGHTA and CDR2 FQGNSA. With 2 bases clipped from V and 4 bases from J, the junction kept 8 bases outside the gene matches.